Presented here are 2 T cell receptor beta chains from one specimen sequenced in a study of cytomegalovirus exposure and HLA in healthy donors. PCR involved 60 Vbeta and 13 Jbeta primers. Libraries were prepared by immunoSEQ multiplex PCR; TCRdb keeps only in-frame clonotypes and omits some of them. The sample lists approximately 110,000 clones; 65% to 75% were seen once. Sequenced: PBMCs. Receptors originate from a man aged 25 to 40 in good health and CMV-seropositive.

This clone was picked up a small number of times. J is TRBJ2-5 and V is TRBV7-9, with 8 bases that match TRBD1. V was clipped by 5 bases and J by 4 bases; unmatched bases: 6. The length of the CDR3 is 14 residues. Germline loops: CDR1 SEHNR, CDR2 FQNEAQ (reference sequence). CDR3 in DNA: TGTGCCAGCAGCGGCAGGACAGGGAGAGAGACCCAGTACTTC. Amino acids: CASSGRTGRETQYF.

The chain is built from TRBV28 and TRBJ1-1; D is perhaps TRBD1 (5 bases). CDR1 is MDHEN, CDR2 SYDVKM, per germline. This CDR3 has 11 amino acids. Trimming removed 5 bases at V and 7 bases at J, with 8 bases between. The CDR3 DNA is TGTGCCAGCAGTACGGGGGGTGAAGCTTTCTTT. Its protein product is CASSTGGEAFF.